This passage covers 27 T cell receptor beta chains from one sample sequenced in a study of glioma-infiltrating T cells. TCR alpha and beta CDR3 regions were amplified from RNA using iRepertoire nested multiplex PCR. TCRdb reanalysed the multiplex PCR reads using MiXCR and keeps one entry per CDR3 protein. The repertoire has about 140,000 distinct CDR3 sequences, 35% to 50% of them found once; the top ten carry 20%. Sequencing was performed on glioma tissue, nonneoplastic brain tissue, or PBMCs (not recorded which). The receptor set was obtained from a human donor with low-grade glioma or glioblastoma, undergoing nonglioma brain surgery, or in good health (not recorded which).

The chain joins TRBV9 to TRBJ1-2; no clear D. There are 12 residues in the CDR3. Trimming took off 0 bases at V and 4 bases at J, with 4 bases between the two ends. The germline CDR1 and CDR2 sequences are SGDLS and YYNGEE. CDR3 region: CASSVGTYGYTF. The CDR3 coding sequence is TGTGCCAGCAGCGTAGGAACCTATGGCTACACCTTC.

Written as DNA, the CDR3 is TGTGCCAGCAGCCGACTAGCGGGGGGGGTAGATACGCAGTATTTT. Translation: CASSRLAGGVDTQYF. The gene calls are TRBV7-3 and TRBJ2-3; 14 bases line up with TRBD2. The CDR3 totals 15 residues. J lost 5 bases, V lost 5 bases, and 3 bases had no gene match. The V gene's germline CDR1 is SGHTA and CDR2 FQGTGA.

The chain employs TRBV6-6 and TRBJ1-1; perhaps TRBD1 as D (6 bases). The CDR3 runs to 16 residues. In germline, CDR1 is MNHNY, CDR2 SVGAGI (reference sequence). Trimming took off 2 bases at V and 2 bases at J, with 15 bases between the two ends. The CDR3 nucleotides are TGTGCCAGCAGTTACGTCTGGACAGACTATAACACTGAAGCTTTCTTT. Residues: CASSYVWTDYNTEAFF.

The genes are TRBV6-1 and TRBJ2-7, with D perhaps matching TRBD1 (5 bases). CDR1 MNHNS and CDR2 SASEGT come from the germline V gene. V was cut by 6 bases and J by 8 bases, with 14 bases left in between. The CDR3 length is 12 residues. The CDR3 bases are TGTGCCAGCAGCCCACAGGTTGCTCAGCAGTACTTC. Its protein product is CASSPQVAQQYF.

This clonotype was found a few times. The chain is built from TRBV6-1 and TRBJ1-1, with 10 bases that match TRBD1. The CDR3 contains 16 residues. Losses at the gene ends were 5 bases for V and 0 bases for J; bases not matched to a gene: 6. Germline V lookup: CDR1 MNHNS, CDR2 SASEGT. The CDR3 here is CASSPGQGDMNTEAFF. In DNA, the CDR3 is TGTGCCAGCAGTCCTGGACAGGGGGACATGAACACTGAAGCTTTCTTT.

The chain employs TRBV20-1 and TRBJ1-5; 10 bases are shared with TRBD1. CDR3 size: 17 residues. Losses at the gene ends were 3 bases for V and 5 bases for J; bases not matched to a gene: 13. Germline V gene lookup returns CDR1 DFQATT and CDR2 SNEGSKA (reference sequence). CDR3 region: CSARGTGVEDWDQPQHF. The CDR3 DNA reads as TGCAGTGCTAGGGGGACAGGGGTGGAAGATTGGGATCAGCCCCAGCATTTT.

This clonotype came up many times. CDR3 bases: TGTGCCAGCAGTGATAACAGGGGCTACGAGCAGTACTTC. Translated, it gives CASSDNRGYEQYF. The V call is TRBV6-1, the J call TRBJ2-7, with 7 bases that match TRBD1. This CDR3 spans 13 amino acids. The V gene's germline CDR1 is MNHNS and CDR2 SASEGT. Trimming took 3 bases from V and 3 from J; bases not matched to a gene: 2.

J is TRBJ2-1 and V is TRBV4-1; 8 positions agree with TRBD2. Germline values: CDR1 MGHRA, CDR2 YSYEKL. The CDR3 length is 14 residues. The V and J ends lost 4 bases and 7 bases, in that order; junction bases with no gene match: 6. In DNA, the CDR3 is TGCGCCAGCAGCCTAAGGACTAGCAAGAATGAGCAGTTCTTC. The encoded protein is CASSLRTSKNEQFF.

This chain connects TRBV12-3 or TRBV12-4 to TRBJ2-1; maybe TRBD2 (6 bases). CDR3 size: 16 residues. Trimming removed 5 bases from V and 0 bases from J, with 14 bases in between. CDR3 amino acids: CASSERGRPSYNEQFF. In DNA, the CDR3 is TGTGCCAGCAGTGAACGAGGGAGGCCCTCCTACAATGAGCAGTTCTTC.

V is TRBV24-1 and J is TRBJ2-3, with 10 bases lining up with TRBD1. The CDR3 sequence is 16 residues long. CDR1 and CDR2 from the germline V gene are KGHDR and SFDVKD. Germline trimming cut 4 bases from V and 5 bases from J; bases unmatched to any gene: 8. The CDR3: CATSDTGTGDEDTQYF. The DNA of the CDR3 is TGTGCCACCAGTGACACCGGGACAGGGGATGAAGATACGCAGTATTTT.

The rearrangement joins TRBV28 to TRBJ2-6, with D maybe TRBD1 (5 bases). The CDR3 is 15 amino acids. The V gene lost 6 bases and the J gene lost 2 bases, with 11 bases spanning the gap. From germline, CDR1 is MDHEN and CDR2 SYDVKM. The DNA for the CDR3 is TGTGCCAGCAGCCCAGGGCTGGCTGGGGCCAACGTCCTGACTTTC. This translates into CASSPGLAGANVLTF.

The chain uses TRBV28 and TRBJ2-5; weak D call: TRBD1 (6 bases). Germline CDR1 MDHEN, CDR2 SYDVKM. The CDR3 is 16 residues long. V was cut by 5 bases and J by 4 bases, with 20 bases left in between. CDR3 protein: CASSRTVPIPTETQYF. The CDR3 bases are TGTGCCAGCAGTCGGACAGTACCTATACCCACAGAGACCCAGTACTTC.

Only one count was recorded for this clonotype. In DNA form, the CDR3 reads TGTGCCAGCTACGGACTAGCGGATAGCACAGATACGCAGTATTTT. Protein sequence: CASYGLADSTDTQYF. The chain carries TRBV6-2 or TRBV6-3 and TRBJ2-3, with 10 bases fitting TRBD2. CDR1 MNHEY and CDR2 SVGEGT come from the germline V gene. With V trimmed by 8 bases and J by 0 bases, 5 bases remained unmatched. The CDR3 runs 15 residues.

This clonotype has a handful of counts. The rearrangement joins TRBV6-1 to TRBJ1-1; 9 nucleotides match TRBD1. Germline V gene sequence: CDR1 MNHNS, CDR2 SASEGT. After removal of 6 bases from V and 7 bases from J, the junction contained 6 bases not matched to a gene. The length of the CDR3 is 13 residues. Here the CDR3 DNA reads TGTGCCAGCAGCCCCGGGACAGGGAGTGAAGCTTTCTTT. This sequence encodes CASSPGTGSEAFF.

The V call is TRBV27, the J call TRBJ2-5; 8 bases are a match to TRBD1. The J segment lost 4 bases and the V segment lost 3 bases, leaving 13 bases of the junction unmatched. Germline V gene sequence: CDR1 MNHEY, CDR2 SMNVEV (reference sequence). The CDR3 has 17 amino acids. Written as DNA, the CDR3 is TGTGCCAGCAGTTTGGGGACAGGACCCCGCGTTGGAGAGACCCAGTACTTC. Translating gives CASSLGTGPRVGETQYF.

CDR3 bases: TGTGCCAGTAAACCCGGGACATATTATCAGCCCCAGCATTTT. It is translated as CASKPGTYYQPQHF. The chain joins TRBV19 to TRBJ1-5; possibly TRBD1 for D (6 bases). The germline V gene has CDR1 LNHDA and CDR2 SQIVND (reference sequence). The CDR3 sequence is 14 residues long. Trimming left V 7 bases short and J 5 bases short, with 15 bases between. Full variable domain (remainder filled in from reference TRBV19 and TRBJ1-5): DGGITQSPKYLFRKEGQNVTLSCEQNLNHDAMYWYRQDPGQGLRLIYYSQIVNDFQKGDIAEGYSVSREKKESFPLTVTSAQKNPTAFYLCASKPGTYYQPQHFGDGTRLSIL.

This clonotype was observed many times. The J gene is TRBJ2-1, the V gene TRBV6-6; 13 bases are a match to TRBD2. Germline V CDR1 and CDR2: MNHNY, SVGAGI (reference sequence). This CDR3 is built from 15 residues. Trimming at V came to 2 bases and at J to 7 bases, leaving 2 bases not matched to a gene. CDR3 residues: CASSYRTSGGNEQFF. CDR3 coding DNA: TGTGCCAGCAGTTACCGGACTAGCGGGGGTAATGAGCAGTTCTTC.

This clonotype was seen a handful of times. The V and J genes are TRBV20-1 and TRBJ1-5; D not resolved. Trimming pared 6 bases from V and 0 bases from J, leaving 18 bases between. CDR3 length equals 16 residues. From germline, CDR1 is DFQATT and CDR2 SNEGSKA (reference sequence). DNA of the CDR3: TGCAGTGCCAAGGGTTACCGGGCTTATAGCAATCAGCCCCAGCATTTT. Its translation: CSAKGYRAYSNQPQHF.

In regard to this clonotype: The junction departs from germline at one end; a sequencing error may be responsible. The V gene is TRBV6-2 or TRBV6-3, the J gene TRBJ1-6, with D unresolved. CDR1 MNHEY and CDR2 SVGEGT come from the germline V gene. The CDR3 is made up of 17 amino acids. Written as DNA, the CDR3 is TGTGCCAGCAGTATCCCTGGGAGCAGCTCCTATAATTCAACCCTCCACTTT. Its protein product is CASSIPGSSSYNSTLHF.

A few counts support this clonotype. The chain recombines TRBV2 with TRBJ1-4; TRBD1 matches 8 bases. The CDR3 spans 12 residues. In germline, CDR1 is SNHLY, CDR2 FYNNEI. After removal of 4 bases from V and 8 bases from J, the junction contained 0 bases not matched to a gene. Here the CDR3 reads CASSGQGEKLFF. CDR3 nucleotides: TGTGCCAGCAGTGGACAGGGGGAAAAACTGTTTTTT. The complete variable domain, with remaining parts taken from reference TRBV2 and TRBJ1-4, reads EPEVTQTPSHQVTQMGQEVILRCVPISNHLYFYWYRQILGQKVEFLVSFYNNEISEKSEIFDDQFSVERPDGSNFTLKIRSTKLEDSAMYFCASSGQGEKLFFGSGTQLSVL.

V gene TRBV4-3 combines with J gene TRBJ2-1; 10 bases agree with TRBD2. The J segment lost 6 bases and the V segment lost 4 bases, leaving 6 bases of the junction unmatched. This CDR3 region has 15 residues. Per germline, CDR1 LGHNA and CDR2 YSLEER. The CDR3 nucleotides are TGCGCCAGCAGCCCTCTAGCGGGAGTTGTCAATGAGCAGTTCTTC. Translation: CASSPLAGVVNEQFF.

The V call is TRBV10-1, the J call TRBJ1-6; D gene unclear. The CDR3 extends over 12 amino acids. Germline assignment: CDR1 WNHNN and CDR2 SYGVQD (reference sequence). The V gene lost 4 bases and the J gene lost 7 bases, with 5 bases spanning the gap. Here the CDR3 reads CASSAGNSPLHF. DNA for the CDR3: TGCGCCAGCAGTGCCGGGAATTCACCCCTCCACTTT.

This clonotype was observed many times. In DNA, the CDR3 is TGTGCCAGCAGTCTAGGACTGGGTGGCTACACCTTC. Translated, it gives CASSLGLGGYTF. The chain has TRBV28 and TRBJ1-2; D ambiguous. V lost 5 bases to trimming and J lost 7 bases, with 11 bases between them. The germline V gene encodes CDR1 MDHEN and CDR2 SYDVKM. CDR3 length: 12 residues.

A remark on this clonotype: At one end the junction does not follow the germline gene, possibly because of a read error. The CDR3 DNA follows: TGTGCCAGCAGTTTATTCCCTAGAGACAGTTGGTCCTACAATGGGCAGTTCTTC. Translated: CASSLFPRDSWSYNGQFF. The rearrangement uses TRBV28 and TRBJ2-1, with a tentative D call TRBD1 (5 bases). CDR3 length equals 18 residues. CDR1 MDHEN and CDR2 SYDVKM come from the germline V gene.

This clonotype turned up a few times. At one end the junction does not follow the germline gene, possibly because of a read error. In DNA form, the CDR3 reads TGTGCCCGCAGCTTAAGGGGGGCACCCCTCCACTTT. Protein sequence: CARSLRGAPLHF. The chain combines TRBV7-2 with TRBJ1-6, with a weak D call TRBD1 (6 bases). The CDR3 is 12 amino acids. From germline, CDR1 is SGHTA and CDR2 FQGNSA.

The rearrangement uses TRBV11-2 and TRBJ2-7; D gene uncertain. This CDR3 region has 13 residues. Per germline, CDR1 SGHAT and CDR2 FQNNGV. Trimming left V 8 bases short and J 3 bases short, with 14 bases between. The CDR3 sequence is CASSRQVGYEQYF. The CDR3 nucleotides read TGTGCCAGCTCCCGGCAGGTGGGCTACGAGCAGTACTTC.

This clonotype was seen a few times. The gene calls are TRBV19 and TRBJ2-1; 8 bases fit TRBD1. The CDR3 loop spans 15 amino acids. Losses at the gene ends were 5 bases for V and 6 bases for J; bases not matched to a gene: 9. Per the germline V gene, CDR1 is LNHDA and CDR2 is SQIVND (reference sequence). The CDR3 region is CASSLTGVRRNEQFF. CDR3 DNA: TGTGCCAGTAGTCTGACAGGGGTTAGGCGCAATGAGCAGTTCTTC. The full variable domain, with the rest looked up from reference TRBV19 and TRBJ2-1, is DGGITQSPKYLFRKEGQNVTLSCEQNLNHDAMYWYRQDPGQGLRLIYYSQIVNDFQKGDIAEGYSVSREKKESFPLTVTSAQKNPTAFYLCASSLTGVRRNEQFFGPGTRLTVL.